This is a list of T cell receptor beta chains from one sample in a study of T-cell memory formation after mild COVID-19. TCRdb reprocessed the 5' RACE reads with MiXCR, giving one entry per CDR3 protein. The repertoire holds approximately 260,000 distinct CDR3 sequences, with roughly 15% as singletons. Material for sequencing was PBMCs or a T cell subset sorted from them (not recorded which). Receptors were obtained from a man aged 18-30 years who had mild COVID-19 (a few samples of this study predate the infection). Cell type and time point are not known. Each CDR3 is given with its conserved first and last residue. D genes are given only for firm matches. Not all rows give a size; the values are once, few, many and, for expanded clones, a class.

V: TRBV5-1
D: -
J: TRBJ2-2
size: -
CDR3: CATQESTGELFF
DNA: TGCGCCACTCAGGAGAGCACCGGGGAGCTGTTTTTT

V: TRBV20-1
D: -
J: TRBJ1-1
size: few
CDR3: CSAGRRNTEAFF
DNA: TGCAGTGCTGGGCGACGGAACACTGAAGCTTTCTTT

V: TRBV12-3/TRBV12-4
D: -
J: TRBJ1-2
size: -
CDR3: CASSSPKGLYGYTF
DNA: TGTGCCAGCAGTTCTCCCAAGGGTCTCTATGGCTACACCTTC

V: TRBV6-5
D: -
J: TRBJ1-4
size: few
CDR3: CATGHRAAGEKLFF
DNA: TGTGCCACCGGACACAGGGCCGCTGGAGAAAAACTGTTTTTT

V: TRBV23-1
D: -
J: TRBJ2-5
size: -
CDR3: CASSQYTGQETQYF
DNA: TGCGCCAGCAGTCAATATACAGGGCAAGAGACCCAGTACTTC

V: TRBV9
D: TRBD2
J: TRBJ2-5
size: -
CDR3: CASSAGGSSGGETQYF
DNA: TGTGCCAGCAGCGCGGGTGGCTCTAGCGGGGGAGAGACCCAGTACTTC

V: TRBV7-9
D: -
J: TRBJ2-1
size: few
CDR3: CASSLDLNEQFF
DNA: TGTGCCAGCAGCTTAGACTTGAATGAGCAGTTCTTC

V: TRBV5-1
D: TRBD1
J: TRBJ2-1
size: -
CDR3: CASSRTGGAWSNEQFF
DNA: TGCGCCAGCAGCAGGACAGGGGGCGCCTGGTCGAATGAGCAGTTCTTC

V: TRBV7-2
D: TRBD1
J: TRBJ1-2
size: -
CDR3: CASSPSTGGYGYTF
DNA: TGTGCCAGCAGTCCCTCGACAGGGGGCTATGGCTACACCTTC

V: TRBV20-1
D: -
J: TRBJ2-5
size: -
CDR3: CSAWGVGETQYF
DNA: TGCAGTGCTTGGGGCGTCGGAGAGACCCAGTACTTC

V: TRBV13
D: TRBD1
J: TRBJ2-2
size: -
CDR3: CASSPGQGISPGELFF
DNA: TGTGCCAGCAGCCCGGGACAGGGGATTTCTCCCGGGGAGCTGTTTTTT

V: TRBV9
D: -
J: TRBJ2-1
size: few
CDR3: CASRGASGVYNEQFF
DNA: TGTGCCAGCAGGGGGGCCTCAGGAGTCTACAATGAGCAGTTCTTC

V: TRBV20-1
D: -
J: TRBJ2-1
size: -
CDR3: CSASPSSYNEQFF
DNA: TGCAGTGCTAGCCCGAGCTCCTACAATGAGCAGTTCTTC

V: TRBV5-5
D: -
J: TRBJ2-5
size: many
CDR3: CASRNLLNQETQYF
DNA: TGTGCCAGCAGGAACCTGTTAAACCAAGAGACCCAGTACTTC

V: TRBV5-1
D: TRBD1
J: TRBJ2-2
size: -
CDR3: CASSTLRTGGNGELFF
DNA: TGCGCCAGCAGCACCCTCCGGACAGGGGGGAACGGGGAGCTGTTTTTT

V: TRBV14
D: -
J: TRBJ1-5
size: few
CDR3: CASSHSRVHNANQPQHF
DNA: TGTGCCAGCAGCCACAGCAGGGTACACAACGCCAATCAGCCCCAGCATTTT

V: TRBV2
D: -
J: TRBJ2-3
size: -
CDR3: CASSEEGDTQYF
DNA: TGTGCCAGCAGTGAAGAGGGGGATACGCAGTATTTT

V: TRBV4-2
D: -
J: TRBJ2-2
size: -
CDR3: CASSVSLGELFF
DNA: TGTGCCAGCAGCGTAAGCCTGGGGGAGCTGTTTTTT

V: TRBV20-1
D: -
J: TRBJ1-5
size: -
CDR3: CRPRFMPQHF
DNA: TGCAGGCCGCGTTTTATGCCCCAGCATTTT

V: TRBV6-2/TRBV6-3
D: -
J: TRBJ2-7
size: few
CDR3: CASKENYEQYF
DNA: TGTGCCAGCAAAGAGAATTACGAGCAGTACTTC

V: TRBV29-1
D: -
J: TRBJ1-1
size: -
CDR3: CSVDPSVEIIGGDTEAFF
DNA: TGCAGCGTTGACCCGAGCGTTGAAATAATAGGAGGGGACACTGAAGCTTTCTTT

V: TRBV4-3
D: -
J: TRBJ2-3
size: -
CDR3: CASSHQWSPSTDTQYF
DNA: TGCGCCAGCAGCCATCAATGGTCCCCTAGCACAGATACGCAGTATTTT

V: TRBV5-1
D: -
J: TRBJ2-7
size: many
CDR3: CASSFSGSYEQYF
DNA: TGCGCCAGCAGCTTTTCTGGCAGCTACGAGCAGTACTTC

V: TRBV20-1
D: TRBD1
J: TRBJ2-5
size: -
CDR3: CSCTGGAETQYF
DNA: TGCAGTTGTACAGGGGGCGCCGAGACCCAGTACTTC

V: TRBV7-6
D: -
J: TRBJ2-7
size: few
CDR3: CASSLSGESYEQYF
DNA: TGTGCCAGCAGCTTATCAGGGGAGTCCTACGAGCAGTACTTC

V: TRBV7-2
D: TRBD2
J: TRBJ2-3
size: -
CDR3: CASSGTSADTQYF
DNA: TGTGCCAGCTCGGGAACTAGCGCAGATACGCAGTATTTT

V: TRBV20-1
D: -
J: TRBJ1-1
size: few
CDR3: CSALLQGTEAFF
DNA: TGCAGTGCTCTTCTACAGGGCACTGAAGCTTTCTTT